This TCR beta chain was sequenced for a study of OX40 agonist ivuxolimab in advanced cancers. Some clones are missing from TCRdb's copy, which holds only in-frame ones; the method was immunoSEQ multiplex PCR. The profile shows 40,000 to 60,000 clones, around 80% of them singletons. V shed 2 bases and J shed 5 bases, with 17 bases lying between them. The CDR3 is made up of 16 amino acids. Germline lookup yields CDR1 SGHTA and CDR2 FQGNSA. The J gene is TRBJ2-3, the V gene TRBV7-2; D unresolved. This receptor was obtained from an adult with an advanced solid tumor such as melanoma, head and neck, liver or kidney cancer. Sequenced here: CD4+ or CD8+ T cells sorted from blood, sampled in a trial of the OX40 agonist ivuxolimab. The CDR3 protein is CASSLSSGRRLDTQYF. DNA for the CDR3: TGTGCCAGCAGCTTATCGTCTGGGCGGCGATTAGATACGCAGTATTTT.